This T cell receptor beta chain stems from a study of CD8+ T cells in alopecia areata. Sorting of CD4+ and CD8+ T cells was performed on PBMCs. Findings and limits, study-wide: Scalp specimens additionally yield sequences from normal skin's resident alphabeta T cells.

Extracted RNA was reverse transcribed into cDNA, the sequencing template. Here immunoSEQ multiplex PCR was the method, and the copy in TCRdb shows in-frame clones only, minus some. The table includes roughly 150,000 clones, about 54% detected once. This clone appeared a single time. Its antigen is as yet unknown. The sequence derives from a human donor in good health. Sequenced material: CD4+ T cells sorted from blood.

In DNA form, the CDR3 reads TGCGCCAGCGGCCGGGAGTCCTACGAGCAGTACTTC. It encodes CASGRESYEQYF. The chain joins TRBV5-1 to TRBJ2-7; maybe TRBD2 (6 bases). Trimming shortened V by 7 bases and J by 1 base, and 9 bases separated the two germline ends. This CDR3 is built from 12 residues. CDR1 is SGHRS, CDR2 YFSETQ, per germline.